This T cell receptor (beta chain) was sequenced in a study of cytotoxic CD8 clonotypes in ibrutinib-treated CLL. Using immunoSEQ multiplex PCR, the repertoire was profiled, and TCRdb retains in-frame clones only, with some absent. The data show fewer than 45,000 clones, about 70% seen once. Trimming shortened V by 5 bases and J by 4 bases, and 8 bases separated the two germline ends. Per germline, CDR1 SGHVS and CDR2 FNYEAQ. The CDR3 extends over 12 amino acids. This TCR was recovered from a human donor with chronic lymphocytic leukemia. The gene calls are TRBV7-6 and TRBJ2-5; D gene unclear. The input for sequencing was PBMCs, taken at disease progression, from a patient treated with ibrutinib. For the CDR3, the DNA is TGTGCCAGCAGCCCTGTCTCAGAGACCCAGTACTTC. Its protein is CASSPVSETQYF.